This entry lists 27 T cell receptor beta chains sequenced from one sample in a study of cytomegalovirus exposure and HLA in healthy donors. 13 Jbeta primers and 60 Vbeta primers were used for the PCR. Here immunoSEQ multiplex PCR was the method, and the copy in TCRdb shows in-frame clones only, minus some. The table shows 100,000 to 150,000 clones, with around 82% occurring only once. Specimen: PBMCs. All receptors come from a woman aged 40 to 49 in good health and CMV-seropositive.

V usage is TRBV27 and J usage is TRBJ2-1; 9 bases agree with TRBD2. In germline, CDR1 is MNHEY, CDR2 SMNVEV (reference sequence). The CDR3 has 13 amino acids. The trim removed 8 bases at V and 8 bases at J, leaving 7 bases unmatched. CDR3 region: CASRLAGAYEQFF. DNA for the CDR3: TGTGCCAGCCGGTTAGCGGGAGCCTATGAGCAGTTCTTC.

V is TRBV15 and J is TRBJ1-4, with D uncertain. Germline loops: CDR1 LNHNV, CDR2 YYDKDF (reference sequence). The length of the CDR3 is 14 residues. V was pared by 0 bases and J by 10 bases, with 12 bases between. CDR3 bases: TGTGCCACCAGCAGAGATGTGGAGCTCGGAAAACTGTTTTTT. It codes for CATSRDVELGKLFF.

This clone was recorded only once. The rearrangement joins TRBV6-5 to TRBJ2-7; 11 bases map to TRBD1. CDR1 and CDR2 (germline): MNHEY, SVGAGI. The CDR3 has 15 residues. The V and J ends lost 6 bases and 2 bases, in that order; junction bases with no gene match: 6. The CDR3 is CASSHPGQGAYEQYF. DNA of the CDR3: TGTGCCAGCAGCCACCCGGGACAGGGGGCCTACGAGCAGTACTTC.

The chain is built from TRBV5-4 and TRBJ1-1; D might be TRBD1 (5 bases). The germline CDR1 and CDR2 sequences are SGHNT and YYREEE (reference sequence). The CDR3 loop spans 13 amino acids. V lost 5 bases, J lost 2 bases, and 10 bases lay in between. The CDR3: CASSFDRNTEAFF. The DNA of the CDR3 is TGTGCCAGCAGTTTTGACAGAAACACTGAAGCTTTCTTT. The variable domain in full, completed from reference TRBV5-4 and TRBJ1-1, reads ETGVTQSPTHLIKTRGQQVTLRCSSQSGHNTVSWYQQALGQGPQFIFQYYREEENGRGNFPPRFSGLQFPNYSSELNVNALELDDSALYLCASSFDRNTEAFFGQGTRLTVV.

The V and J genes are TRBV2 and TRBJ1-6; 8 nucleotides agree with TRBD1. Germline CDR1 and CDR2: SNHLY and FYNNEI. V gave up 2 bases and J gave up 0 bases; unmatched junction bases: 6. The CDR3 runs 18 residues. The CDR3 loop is CASSEYWDRSSYNSPLHF. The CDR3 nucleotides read TGTGCCAGCAGTGAATATTGGGACAGGAGCTCCTATAATTCACCCCTCCACTTT. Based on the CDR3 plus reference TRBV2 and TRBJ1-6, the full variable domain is EPEVTQTPSHQVTQMGQEVILRCVPISNHLYFYWYRQILGQKVEFLVSFYNNEISEKSEIFDDQFSVERPDGSNFTLKIRSTKLEDSAMYFCASSEYWDRSSYNSPLHFGNGTRLTVT.

CDR3 in amino acids: CASSEQGEAFIETQYF. The DNA for the CDR3 is TGCGCCAGCAGTGAACAGGGGGAAGCCTTCATTGAGACCCAGTACTTC. J is TRBJ2-5 and V is TRBV10-2; TRBD1 aligns across 8 bases. With 3 bases clipped from V and 5 bases from J, the junction kept 11 bases outside the gene matches. CDR1 is WSHSY, CDR2 SAAADI, per germline. The CDR3 sequence is 16 residues long.

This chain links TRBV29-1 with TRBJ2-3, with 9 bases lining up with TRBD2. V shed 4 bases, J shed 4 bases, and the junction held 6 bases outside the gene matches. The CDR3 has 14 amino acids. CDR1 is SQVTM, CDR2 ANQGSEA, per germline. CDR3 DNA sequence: TGCAGCGTTGTCGCGGGAGGGCCCCCAGATACGCAGTATTTT. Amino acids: CSVVAGGPPDTQYF.

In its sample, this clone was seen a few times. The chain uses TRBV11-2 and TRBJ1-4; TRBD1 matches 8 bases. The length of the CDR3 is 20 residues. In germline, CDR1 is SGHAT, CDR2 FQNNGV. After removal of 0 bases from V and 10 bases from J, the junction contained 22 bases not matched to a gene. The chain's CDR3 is CASSLDRTRVERDRSGKLFF. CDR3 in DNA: TGTGCCAGCAGCTTAGATCGGACAAGGGTTGAAAGGGACAGGTCGGGAAAACTGTTTTTT.

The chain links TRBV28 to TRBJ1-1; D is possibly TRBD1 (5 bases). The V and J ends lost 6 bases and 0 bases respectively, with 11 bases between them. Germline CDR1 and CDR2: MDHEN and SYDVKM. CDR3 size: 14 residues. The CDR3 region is CASSSGELNTEAFF. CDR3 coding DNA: TGTGCCAGCAGCTCGGGGGAGTTGAACACTGAAGCTTTCTTT.

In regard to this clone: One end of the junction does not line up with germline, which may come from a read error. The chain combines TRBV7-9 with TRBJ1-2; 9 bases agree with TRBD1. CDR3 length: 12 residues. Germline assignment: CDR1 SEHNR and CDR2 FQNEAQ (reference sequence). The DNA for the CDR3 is TGTTCCAGCAGCCGGACAGGGGATGGCTACACCTTC. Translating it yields CSSSRTGDGYTF.

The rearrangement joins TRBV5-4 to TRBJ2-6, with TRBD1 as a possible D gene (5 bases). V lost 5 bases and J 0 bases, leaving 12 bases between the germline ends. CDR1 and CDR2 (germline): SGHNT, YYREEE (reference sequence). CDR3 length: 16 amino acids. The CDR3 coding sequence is TGTGCCAGCAGGCTATGGGGCACCTCTGGGGCCAACGTCCTGACTTTC. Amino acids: CASRLWGTSGANVLTF.

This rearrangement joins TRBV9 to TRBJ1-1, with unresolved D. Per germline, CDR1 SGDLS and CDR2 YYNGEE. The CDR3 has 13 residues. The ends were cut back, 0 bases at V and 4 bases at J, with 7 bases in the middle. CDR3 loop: CASSVDPGTEAFF. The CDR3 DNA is TGTGCCAGCAGCGTAGATCCGGGCACTGAAGCTTTCTTT.

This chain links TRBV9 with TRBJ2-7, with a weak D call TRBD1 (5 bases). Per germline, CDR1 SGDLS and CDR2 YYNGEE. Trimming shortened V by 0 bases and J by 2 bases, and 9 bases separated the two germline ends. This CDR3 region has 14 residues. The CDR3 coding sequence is TGTGCCAGCAGCGTAGGACAGCTAACCTACGAGCAGTACTTC. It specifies CASSVGQLTYEQYF.

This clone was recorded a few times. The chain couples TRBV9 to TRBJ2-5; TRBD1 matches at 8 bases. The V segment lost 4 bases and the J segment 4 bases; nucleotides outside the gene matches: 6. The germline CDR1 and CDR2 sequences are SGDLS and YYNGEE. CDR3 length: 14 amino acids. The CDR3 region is CASSFNDRGETQYF. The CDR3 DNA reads TGTGCCAGCAGCTTCAACGACAGGGGAGAGACCCAGTACTTC.

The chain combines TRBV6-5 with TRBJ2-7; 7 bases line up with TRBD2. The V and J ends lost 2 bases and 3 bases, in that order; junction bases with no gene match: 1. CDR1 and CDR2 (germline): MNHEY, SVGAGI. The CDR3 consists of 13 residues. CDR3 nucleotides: TGTGCCAGCAGTTACGGGGAGGGCTACGAGCAGTACTTC. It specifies CASSYGEGYEQYF.

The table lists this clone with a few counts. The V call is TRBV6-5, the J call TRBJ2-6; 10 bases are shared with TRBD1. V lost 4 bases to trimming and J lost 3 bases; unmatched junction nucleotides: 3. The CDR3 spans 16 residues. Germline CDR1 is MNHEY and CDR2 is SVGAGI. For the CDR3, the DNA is TGTGCCAGCAGTTCCGGGACAGGGGTTGGGGCCAACGTCCTGACTTTC. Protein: CASSSGTGVGANVLTF.

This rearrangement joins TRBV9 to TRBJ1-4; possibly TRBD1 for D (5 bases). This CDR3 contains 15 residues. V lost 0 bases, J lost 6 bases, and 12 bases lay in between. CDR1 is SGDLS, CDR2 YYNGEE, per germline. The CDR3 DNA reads TGTGCCAGCAGCGTAGGTGGGGCCAGCGATGAAAAACTGTTTTTT. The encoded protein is CASSVGGASDEKLFF.

The CDR3, as DNA: TGTGCCAGCAGCTTAGATAGTTATAGCAATCAGCCCCAGCATTTT. It is translated as CASSLDSYSNQPQHF. This sequence joins TRBV7-2 and TRBJ1-5; D call uncertain. The CDR3 has 15 amino acids. Germline V CDR1 and CDR2: SGHTA, FQGNSA. Trimming removed 1 base from V and 0 bases from J, with 7 bases in between.

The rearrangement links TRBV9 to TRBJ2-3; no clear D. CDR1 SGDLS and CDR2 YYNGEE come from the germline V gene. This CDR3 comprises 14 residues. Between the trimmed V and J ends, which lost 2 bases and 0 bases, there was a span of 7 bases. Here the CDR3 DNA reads TGTGCCAGCAGCGTCTTCCAGAGCACAGATACGCAGTATTTT. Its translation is CASSVFQSTDTQYF.

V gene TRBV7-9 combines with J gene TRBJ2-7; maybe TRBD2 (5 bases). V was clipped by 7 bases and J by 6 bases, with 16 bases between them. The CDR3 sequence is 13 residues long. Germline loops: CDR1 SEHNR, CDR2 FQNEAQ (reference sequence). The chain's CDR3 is CASTDPPRVEQYF. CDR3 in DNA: TGTGCCAGCACCGACCCTCCGCGGGTCGAGCAGTACTTC.

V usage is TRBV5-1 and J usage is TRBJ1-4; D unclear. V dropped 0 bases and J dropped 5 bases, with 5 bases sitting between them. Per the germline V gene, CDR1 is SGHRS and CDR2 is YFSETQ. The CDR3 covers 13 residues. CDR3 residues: CASSLDTNEKLFF. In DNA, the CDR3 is TGCGCCAGCAGCTTGGACACGAATGAAAAACTGTTTTTT.

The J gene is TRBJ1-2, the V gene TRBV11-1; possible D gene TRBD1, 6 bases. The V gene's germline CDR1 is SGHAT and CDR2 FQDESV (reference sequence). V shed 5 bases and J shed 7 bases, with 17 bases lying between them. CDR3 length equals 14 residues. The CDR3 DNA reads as TGTGCCAGCAGCATCGGGACACAGATGCGTGGCTACACCTTC. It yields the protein CASSIGTQMRGYTF.

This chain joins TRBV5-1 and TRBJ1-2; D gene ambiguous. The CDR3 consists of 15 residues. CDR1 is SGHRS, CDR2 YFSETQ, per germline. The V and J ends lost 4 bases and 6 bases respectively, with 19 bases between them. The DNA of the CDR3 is TGCGCCAGCAGCCCCATTGCCCAGGAATGGAATGGCTACACCTTC. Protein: CASSPIAQEWNGYTF.

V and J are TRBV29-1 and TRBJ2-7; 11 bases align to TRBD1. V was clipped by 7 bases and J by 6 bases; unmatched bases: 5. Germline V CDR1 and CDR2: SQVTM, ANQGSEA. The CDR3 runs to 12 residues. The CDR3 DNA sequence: TGCAGCGCCGGGGACAGGGGGTGCGAGCAGTACTTC. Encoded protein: CSAGDRGCEQYF.

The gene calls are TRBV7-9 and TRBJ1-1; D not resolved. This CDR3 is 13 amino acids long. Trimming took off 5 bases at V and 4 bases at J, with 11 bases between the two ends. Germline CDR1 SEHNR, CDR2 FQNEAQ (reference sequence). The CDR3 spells CASSLQEATEAFF. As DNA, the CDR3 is TGTGCCAGCAGCCTTCAGGAAGCCACTGAAGCTTTCTTT.

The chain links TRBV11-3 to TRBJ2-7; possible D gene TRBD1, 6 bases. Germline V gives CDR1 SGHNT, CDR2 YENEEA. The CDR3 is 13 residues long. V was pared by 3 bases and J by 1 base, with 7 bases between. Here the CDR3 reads CASSFGQSYEQYF. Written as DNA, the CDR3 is TGTGCCAGCAGCTTTGGACAGTCCTACGAGCAGTACTTC.

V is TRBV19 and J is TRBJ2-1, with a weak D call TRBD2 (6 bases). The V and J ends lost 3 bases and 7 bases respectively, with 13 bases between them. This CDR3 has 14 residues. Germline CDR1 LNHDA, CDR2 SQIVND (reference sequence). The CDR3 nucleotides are TGTGCCAGTAGTATTTGGGGGGACCCTAATGAGCAGTTCTTC. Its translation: CASSIWGDPNEQFF.